This T cell receptor (beta chain) was captured by sequencing in a study of CD8 T cells in Susac syndrome. Reverse transcription used about 0.5 to 1 ug RNA and random hexamers. TCR beta CDR3 was amplified by immunoSEQ covering 54 Vbeta and 13 Jbeta. In TCRdb, the immunoSEQ multiplex PCR reads were re-called with MiXCR into one record per CDR3 protein. The table shows approximately 200,000 distinct CDR3 sequences, with approximately 94% occurring only once. Trimming pared 5 bases from V and 6 bases from J, leaving 13 bases between. CDR1 MNHEY and CDR2 SMNVEV come from the germline V gene (reference sequence). CDR3 size: 13 residues. From blood CD8+ and CD4+ T cells, the TCR beta chain was sequenced. The study used treatment-naive patients who had stable or active relapsing-remitting disease as multiple sclerosis controls. It was negative isolation that provided the CD8+ and CD4+ T cells, whereas TEMRA cells were enriched by FACS.

Sequencing input: CD4+ T cells from PBMCs. This chain uses TRBV27 with TRBJ1-1; TRBD1 is a possible D gene (6 bases). This clonotype was obtained from a human donor with multiple sclerosis. The CDR3 region is CASSTGTWAEAFF. The CDR3 DNA reads TGTGCCAGCAGTACAGGGACGTGGGCTGAAGCTTTCTTT.